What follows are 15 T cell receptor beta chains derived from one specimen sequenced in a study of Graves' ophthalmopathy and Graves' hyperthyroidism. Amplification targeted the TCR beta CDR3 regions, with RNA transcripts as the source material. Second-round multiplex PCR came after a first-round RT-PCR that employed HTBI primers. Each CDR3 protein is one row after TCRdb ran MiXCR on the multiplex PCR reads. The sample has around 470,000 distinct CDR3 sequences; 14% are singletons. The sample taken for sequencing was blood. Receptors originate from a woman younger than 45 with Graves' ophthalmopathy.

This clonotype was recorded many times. The CDR3 DNA follows: TGTGCCAGCAGCAAAGGACAGGGTAGGGAGACCCAGTACTTC. Its protein product is CASSKGQGRETQYF. The chain links TRBV7-9 to TRBJ2-5; 8 positions match TRBD1. Germline CDR1 is SEHNR and CDR2 is FQNEAQ (reference sequence). The CDR3 spans 14 residues. The V and J ends lost 5 bases and 5 bases, in that order; junction bases with no gene match: 7.

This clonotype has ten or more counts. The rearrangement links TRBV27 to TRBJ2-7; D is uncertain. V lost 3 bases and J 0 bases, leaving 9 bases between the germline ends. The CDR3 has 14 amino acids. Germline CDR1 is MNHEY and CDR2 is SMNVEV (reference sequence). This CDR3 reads CASSLVGNSYEQYF. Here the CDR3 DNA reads TGTGCCAGCAGTTTGGTGGGAAACTCCTACGAGCAGTACTTC.

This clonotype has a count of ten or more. CDR3 protein: CASSLSAGHSGNTIYF. Written as DNA, the CDR3 is TGTGCCAGCTCACTTTCAGCAGGGCACTCTGGAAACACCATATATTTT. This chain connects TRBV18 to TRBJ1-3; tentatively, D is TRBD1 (5 bases). The CDR3 consists of 16 residues. The V end was cut by 4 bases, the J end by 0 bases, with 13 bases between. Per germline, CDR1 KGHSH and CDR2 LQKENI. Using reference TRBV18 and TRBJ1-3 for the parts outside the CDR3, the full variable domain is NAGVMQNPRHLVRRRGQEARLRCSPMKGHSHVYWYRQLPEEGLKFMVYLQKENIIDESGMPKERFSAEFPKEGPSILRIQQVVRGDSAAYFCASSLSAGHSGNTIYFGEGSWLTVV.

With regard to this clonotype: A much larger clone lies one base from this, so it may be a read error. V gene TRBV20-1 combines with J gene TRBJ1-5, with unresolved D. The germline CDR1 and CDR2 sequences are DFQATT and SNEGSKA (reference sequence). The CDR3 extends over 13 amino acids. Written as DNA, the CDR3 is TGCAGTGCTAGGCAAGAAGCGAGGCAGCCCCAGCGTTTT. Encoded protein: CSARQEARQPQRF.

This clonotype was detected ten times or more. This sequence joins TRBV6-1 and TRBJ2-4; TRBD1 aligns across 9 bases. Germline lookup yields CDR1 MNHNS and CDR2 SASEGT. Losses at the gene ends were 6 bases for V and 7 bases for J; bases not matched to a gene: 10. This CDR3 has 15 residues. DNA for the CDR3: TGTGCCAGCAGCCGTAGTCTTGGACAGGGGAACATTCAGTACTTC. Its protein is CASSRSLGQGNIQYF.

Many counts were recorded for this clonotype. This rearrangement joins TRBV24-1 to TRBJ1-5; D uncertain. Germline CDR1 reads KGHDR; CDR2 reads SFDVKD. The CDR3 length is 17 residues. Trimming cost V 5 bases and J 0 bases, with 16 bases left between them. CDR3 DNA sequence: TGTGCCACCAGTGCTACGGGGTCAGGATATAGCAATCAGCCCCAGCATTTT. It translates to CATSATGSGYSNQPQHF.

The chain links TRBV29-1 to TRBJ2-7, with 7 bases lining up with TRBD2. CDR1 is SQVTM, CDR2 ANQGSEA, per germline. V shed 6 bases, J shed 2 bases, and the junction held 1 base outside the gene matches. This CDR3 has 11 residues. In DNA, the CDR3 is TGCAGCGTGAGCGGGACCTACGAGCAGTACTTC. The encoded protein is CSVSGTYEQYF.

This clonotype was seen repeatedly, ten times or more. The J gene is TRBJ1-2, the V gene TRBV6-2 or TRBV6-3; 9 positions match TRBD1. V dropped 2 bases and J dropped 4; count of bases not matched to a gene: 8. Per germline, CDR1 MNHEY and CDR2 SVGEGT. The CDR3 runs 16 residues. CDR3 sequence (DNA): TGTGCCAGCAGTTACATCTTTTCGGGACAGGGCTATGGCTACACCTTC. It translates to CASSYIFSGQGYGYTF.

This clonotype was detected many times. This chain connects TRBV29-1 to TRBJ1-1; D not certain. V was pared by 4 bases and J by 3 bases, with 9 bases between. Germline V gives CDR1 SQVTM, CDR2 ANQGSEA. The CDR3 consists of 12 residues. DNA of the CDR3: TGCAGCGTTGCAAGGGTGGACACTGAAGCTTTCTTT. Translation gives CSVARVDTEAFF.

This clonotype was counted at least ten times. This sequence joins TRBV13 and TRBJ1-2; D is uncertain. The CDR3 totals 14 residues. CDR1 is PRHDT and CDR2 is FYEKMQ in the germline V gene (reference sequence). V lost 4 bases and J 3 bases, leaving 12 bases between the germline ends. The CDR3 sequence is CASSSTTDYYGYTF. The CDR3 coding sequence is TGTGCCAGCAGCTCAACCACGGATTACTATGGCTACACCTTC.

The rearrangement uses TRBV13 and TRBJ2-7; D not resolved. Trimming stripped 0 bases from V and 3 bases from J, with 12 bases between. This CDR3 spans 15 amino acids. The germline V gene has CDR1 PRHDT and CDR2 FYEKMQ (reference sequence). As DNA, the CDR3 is TGTGCCAGCAGCTTAGGGAGAGCCTCCAACTACGAGCAGTACGTC. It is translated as CASSLGRASNYEQYV.

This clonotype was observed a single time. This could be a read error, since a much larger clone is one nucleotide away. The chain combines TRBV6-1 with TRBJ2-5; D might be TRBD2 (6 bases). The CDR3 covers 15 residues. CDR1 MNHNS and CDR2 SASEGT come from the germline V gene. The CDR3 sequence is CASSEERANQETKYF. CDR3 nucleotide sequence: TGTGCCAGCAGTGAAGAGCGGGCCAACCAAGAGACCAAGTACTTC.

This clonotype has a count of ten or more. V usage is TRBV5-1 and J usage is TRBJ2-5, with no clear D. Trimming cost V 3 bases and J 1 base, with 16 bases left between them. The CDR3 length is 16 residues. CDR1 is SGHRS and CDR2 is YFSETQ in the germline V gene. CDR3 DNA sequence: TGCGCCAGCAGCTACCGGGTTGGAGCGACCCAAGAGACCCAGTACTTC. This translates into CASSYRVGATQETQYF. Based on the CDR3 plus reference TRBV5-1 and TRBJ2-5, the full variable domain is KAGVTQTPRYLIKTRGQQVTLSCSPISGHRSVSWYQQTPGQGLQFLFEYFSETQRNKGNFPGRFSGRQFSNSRSEMNVSTLELGDSALYLCASSYRVGATQETQYFGPGTRLLVL.

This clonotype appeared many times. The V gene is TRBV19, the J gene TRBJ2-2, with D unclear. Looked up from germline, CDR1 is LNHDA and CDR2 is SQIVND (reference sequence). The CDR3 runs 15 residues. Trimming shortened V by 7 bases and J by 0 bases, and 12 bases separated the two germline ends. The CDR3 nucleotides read TGTGCCAGTACTGCAGGCAGCGCGAACACCGGGGAGCTGTTTTTT. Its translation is CASTAGSANTGELFF.

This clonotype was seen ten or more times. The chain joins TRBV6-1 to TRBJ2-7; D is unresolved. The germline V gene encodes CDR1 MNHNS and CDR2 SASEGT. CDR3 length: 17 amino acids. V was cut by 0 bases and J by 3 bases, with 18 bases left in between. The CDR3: CASSEALPEATVYEQYF. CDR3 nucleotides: TGTGCCAGCAGTGAAGCGCTTCCCGAGGCCACTGTCTACGAGCAGTACTTC.